Sequencing of this TCR beta chain was carried out in a study of blood T cells in healthy people across ages. Regarding the study as a whole: TCR beta diversity tracked closely with naive T cell percentage.

CDR3 length: 13 amino acids. The V end was cut by 5 bases, the J end by 4 bases, with 11 bases between. CDR1 and CDR2 (germline): MDHEN, SYDVKM. The table lists this clonotype with a few counts. Its antigen is undetermined. Extracted total RNA amounted to at least 6 micrograms for each sample. PCR was performed a second time for roughly 7 to 11 cycles using a sample-barcoded 5' primer and a J-beta primer mix. TCRdb redid the calling of the 5' RACE reads with MiXCR, one entry per CDR3 protein. The sample has about 680,000 distinct CDR3 sequences, 45% to 50% seen once. The source of this sequence is a woman aged 55-70 years in good health. The J gene is TRBJ1-2, the V gene TRBV28, with D tentatively TRBD1 (6 bases). The source material was blood. The CDR3 DNA reads as TGTGCCAGCAGTCCAGGGGCTGGCTATGGCTACACCTTC. Its translation: CASSPGAGYGYTF.